These T cell receptor beta chains were read from a single sample in a study of blood T cell repertoires in COVID-19. Clones were sequenced by immunoSEQ multiplex PCR, and TCRdb holds only the in-frame ones, with some missing. The sample carries about 90,000 clones, 85% recorded once. Specimen: peripheral blood. The receptor source for this set is a woman in her seventies with active or convalescent COVID-19. Both conserved end residues are part of each CDR3.

CDR3 protein,V gene,J gene
CASSAWDSYNSPLHF,TRBV25-1,TRBJ1-6
CASSAQRGPNEKLFF,TRBV7-9,TRBJ1-4
CASSSSGTGKAFF,TRBV12-3/TRBV12-4,TRBJ1-1
CASSPTGGGSTDTQYF,TRBV3-1/TRBV3-2,TRBJ2-3
CASSSLAGGPGNTQYF,TRBV2,TRBJ2-3
CASSPFADRDQPQHF,TRBV18,TRBJ1-5
CASSRGGESSTDTQYF,TRBV5-4,TRBJ2-3
CASSPLTENYGYTF,TRBV18,TRBJ1-2
CASSWMRGGADTQYF,TRBV6-2/TRBV6-3,TRBJ2-3
CASRRDSSPGELFF,TRBV6-5,TRBJ2-2
CASSGQGENQPQHF,TRBV25-1,TRBJ1-5
CASSTGGVPGDTQYF,TRBV5-6,TRBJ2-3
CASSQEGGNTEAFF,TRBV3-1/TRBV3-2,TRBJ1-1
CASSVATGAGQETQYF,TRBV9,TRBJ2-5
CASRRQGRGYGYTF,TRBV19,TRBJ1-2
CASSEPPYTEAFF,TRBV6-1,TRBJ1-1
CASSLSGGSTDTQYF,TRBV9,TRBJ2-3
CASSEALGLAGGYEQYF,TRBV2,TRBJ2-7
CASSTGGDLAQHF,TRBV2,TRBJ1-5
CASSFGGKGELFF,TRBV11-2,TRBJ2-2
CASSQEAGFSIQTNEKLFF,TRBV4-1,TRBJ1-4
CASSLLAGLTDTQYF,TRBV7-9,TRBJ2-3
CASSPGTGDYNEQFF,TRBV2,TRBJ2-1
CASSSRDSTYEQYF,TRBV5-4,TRBJ2-7
CASSPPGGSSYGYTF,TRBV3-1/TRBV3-2,TRBJ1-2
CASSDSGGAREDTQYF,TRBV10-2,TRBJ2-3
CASSYDSFDEQFF,TRBV5-1,TRBJ2-1
CASSIKDRGNEQFF,TRBV19,TRBJ2-1
CASSRDYTDTQYF,TRBV12-3/TRBV12-4,TRBJ2-3
CASKIQGASTNEKLFF,TRBV10-2,TRBJ1-4
CATSSGNTRPADTQYF,TRBV15,TRBJ2-3
CASSYRQGVNTEAFF,TRBV11-2,TRBJ1-1
CATRGAGTDTQYF,TRBV10-3,TRBJ2-3
CASSGSGTGTYEQYF,TRBV25-1,TRBJ2-7
CASSLTATTNTEAFF,TRBV27,TRBJ1-1
CASSPSYEEQYF,TRBV18,TRBJ2-7
CASSLKGGVVYEQYF,TRBV5-4,TRBJ2-7
CATSAGQGNSPLHF,TRBV24-1,TRBJ1-6
CSARSGTEAFF,TRBV20-1,TRBJ1-1
CASSTQGFKQYF,TRBV2,TRBJ2-7
CATSDSAGGLYNEQFF,TRBV24-1,TRBJ2-1
CASSVTGMGYNEQFF,TRBV2,TRBJ2-1
CSVKPGTGIQETQYF,TRBV29-1,TRBJ2-5
CASSFSSGNTIYF,TRBV12-3/TRBV12-4,TRBJ1-3
CASSQVGLPGPTTFF,TRBV4-1,TRBJ1-1
CASSSPGQDQETQYF,TRBV5-4,TRBJ2-5
CASSPNRGSLHNEQFF,TRBV19,TRBJ2-1